This TCR beta chain is drawn from a study of blood T cell repertoires in COVID-19. TCRdb keeps only in-frame clones here, not all; method: immunoSEQ multiplex PCR. This sample has 200,000 to 250,000 clones; 80% to 90% occur once, and the top ten carry roughly 14%. CDR1 is MNHEY, CDR2 SMNVEV, per germline (reference sequence). J was trimmed by 0 bases and V by 4 bases; bases with no gene match: 4. This CDR3 comprises 15 residues. This chain links TRBV27 with TRBJ2-7, with 9 bases matching TRBD2. This TCR came from a woman aged 45-65 years with acute COVID-19. Sequences were obtained from PBMCs or T cells enriched from blood (not recorded which). The CDR3 loop is CASSSLAGSSYEQYF. In nucleotides, the CDR3 is TGTGCCAGCAGTTCCCTAGCGGGGAGCTCCTACGAGCAGTACTTC.